Shown below are 9 T cell receptor beta chains from a single sample sequenced in a study of neurological immune-mediated disorders. TCRdb processed the 5' RACE reads anew with MiXCR; each CDR3 protein has one entry. The data contain about 66,000 distinct CDR3 sequences, 4.5% of them singletons. The sequencing input was PBMCs. The receptors derive from a man aged 25-45 years with multiple sclerosis.

This clonotype showed up many times. The chain joins TRBV7-9 to TRBJ1-1; D might be TRBD1 (5 bases). Germline CDR1 is SEHNR and CDR2 is FQNEAQ (reference sequence). This CDR3 comprises 12 residues. The V gene lost 4 bases and the J gene lost 5 bases, with 8 bases spanning the gap. The CDR3 DNA sequence: TGTGCCAGCAGCTCAGGGAGGACTGAAGCTTTCTTT. Amino acid sequence: CASSSGRTEAFF.

This clonotype showed up just a few times. The chain recombines TRBV5-1 with TRBJ1-4; 8 bases match TRBD1. Unmatched junction bases numbered 6, after V lost 4 bases and J lost 7 bases. This CDR3 contains 14 residues. Germline V gene data show CDR1 as SGHRS and CDR2 as YFSETQ. CDR3 DNA: TGCGCCAGCAGCCCGGGACAGGCGAGTGAAAAACTGTTTTTT. This sequence encodes CASSPGQASEKLFF.

This clonotype occurred many times. The CDR3 reads CSVAPLTGPGETQYF. The CDR3 bases are TGCAGCGTTGCGCCTCTTACAGGTCCGGGAGAGACCCAGTACTTC. The chain links TRBV29-1 to TRBJ2-5; TRBD1 might be the D (5 bases). This CDR3 contains 15 residues. CDR1 and CDR2 from the germline V gene are SQVTM and ANQGSEA. The V end lost 4 bases, the J end lost 4 bases, and 19 bases lay between the germline ends.

This clonotype was observed at least ten times. The chain is built from TRBV29-1 and TRBJ1-2; perhaps TRBD1 as D (5 bases). This CDR3 is built from 12 residues. CDR1 and CDR2 (germline): SQVTM, ANQGSEA. V was cut by 7 bases and J by 6 bases, with 15 bases left in between. The CDR3 nucleotides are TGCAGCGGGGACCCTCCAGAGGATGGCTACACCTTC. It is translated as CSGDPPEDGYTF.

The table lists this clonotype with many counts. The chain recombines TRBV5-8 with TRBJ1-3; D unclear. V shed 4 bases and J shed 5 bases, with 10 bases lying between them. Germline CDR1 and CDR2: SGHTS and YDEGEE. This CDR3 region has 13 residues. This CDR3 reads CASSKDGRNTIYF. For the CDR3, the DNA is TGTGCCAGCAGCAAGGACGGCCGAAACACCATATATTTT.

This clonotype was recorded many times. The V gene is TRBV24-1, the J gene TRBJ2-7, with 11 bases lining up with TRBD1. Germline CDR1 reads KGHDR; CDR2 reads SFDVKD. This CDR3 has 14 amino acids. With 7 bases clipped from V and 6 bases from J, the junction kept 7 bases outside the gene matches. The CDR3 DNA sequence: TGTGCCACCAGAATGGGACAGGGGGTCGCCGAGCAGTACGTC. It is translated as CATRMGQGVAEQYV.

Ten or more counts support this clonotype. The chain joins TRBV4-1 to TRBJ2-1; 7 bases are shared with TRBD1. The CDR3 loop spans 15 amino acids. V lost 4 bases, J lost 0 bases, and 3 bases stayed unmatched. Looked up from germline, CDR1 is MGHRA and CDR2 is YSYEKL. The CDR3, as DNA: TGCGCCAGCAGCCTGGGACAGAACTCCTACAATGAGCAGTTCTTC. It is translated as CASSLGQNSYNEQFF.

The chain employs TRBV10-3 and TRBJ2-6; D is unclear. CDR1 and CDR2 from the germline V gene are ENHRY and SYGVKD. V was shortened by 10 bases and J by 0 bases, with 7 bases between the two germline ends. The CDR3 runs to 13 residues. Here the CDR3 reads CATLFSGANVLTF. The CDR3 bases are TGTGCCACATTGTTCTCTGGGGCCAACGTCCTGACTTTC.

A few counts support this clonotype. The junction differs from germline at one of its ends, possibly a read error. The chain couples TRBV20-1 to TRBJ1-5, with 7 bases fitting TRBD1. Germline CDR1 and CDR2: DFQATT and SNEGSKA (reference sequence). The CDR3 is 15 residues long. CDR3 sequence: CSARPETGKTQPQNF. Here the CDR3 DNA reads TGCAGTGCGCGGCCCGAGACAGGGAAAACTCAGCCCCAGAATTTT.